This is a list of T cell receptor beta chains from one sample in a study of control samples from healthy donors and cancer patients. Produced via immunoSEQ multiplex PCR; TCRdb's table is partial and in-frame only. The table has about 120,000 clones, approximately 84% seen once; the top ten hold 1.5% to 2%. The sample consisted of blood. The source is a young man in good health. CDR3s include the opening cysteine and the closing phenylalanine or tryptophan. D genes are given only for firm matches. Size is omitted from some rows. Given values are once, few, many or a class for expanded clones.

D gene	J gene	clone size	V gene	CDR3 DNA	CDR3 protein
TRBD1	TRBJ1-2	-	TRBV11-2	TGTGCCAGCAGCGGCGGGACAGTCTATGGCTACACCTTC	CASSGGTVYGYTF
TRBD1	TRBJ1-4	-	TRBV19	TGTGCCACCGAAACCGGGACAGGGTTCGAAAAACTGTTTTTT	CATETGTGFEKLFF
-	TRBJ1-2	-	TRBV30	TGTGCCTGGAAACGGACGCCGAATCCCCATGGCTACACCTTC	CAWKRTPNPHGYTF
TRBD2	TRBJ2-7	-	TRBV19	TGTGCCAGTAGTACCGCTAGCGGGAGGGCCTACGAGCAGTACTTC	CASSTASGRAYEQYF
-	TRBJ1-5	once	TRBV6-1	TGTGCCAGCAGTGAAGAGCCAATAGTGCCACAGCCCCAGCATTTT	CASSEEPIVPQPQHF
-	TRBJ2-1	once	TRBV2	TGTGCCAGCAGGGAGGGAAGAGCGGCGGGAGAGCAGTTCTTC	CASREGRAAGEQFF
-	TRBJ1-1	-	TRBV19	TGTGCCAGTAGTATATCCCGGACGGTGAACACTGAAGCTTTCTTT	CASSISRTVNTEAFF
-	TRBJ2-5	-	TRBV6-5	TGTGCCAGCAGTCTGAAAGAGACCCAGTACTTC	CASSLKETQYF
TRBD2	TRBJ2-6	few	TRBV7-3	TGTGCCAGCAGTACTAGCGGGGGCTCTGGGGCCAACGTCCTGACTTTC	CASSTSGGSGANVLTF
-	TRBJ1-3	few	TRBV19	TGTGCCAGTAGTATTTTTATTTTCCAGGCCAGCTCTGGAAACACCATATATTTT	CASSIFIFQASSGNTIYF
-	TRBJ1-2	-	TRBV6-2/TRBV6-3	TGTGCCAGCAGTTACGGGGGTGGCTACACCTTC	CASSYGGGYTF
TRBD1	TRBJ1-5	-	TRBV7-9	TGTGCCAGCAGCTACCAGGGGGGAGGCCAGCCCCAGCATTTT	CASSYQGGGQPQHF
-	TRBJ1-2	-	TRBV28	TGTGCCAGCACCCTCGACTGGAGGTTATTCCGCGATGGCTACACCTTC	CASTLDWRLFRDGYTF
TRBD1	TRBJ1-1	-	TRBV7-8	TGTGCCAGCAGTCCGCAGCCGGGACAGCTGAACACTGAAGCTTTCTTT	CASSPQPGQLNTEAFF
-	TRBJ1-1	-	TRBV6-1	TGTGCCAGCAGTGAACACCGGGGGGGGGTAGCTTTCTTT	CASSEHRGGVAFF
-	TRBJ2-1	-	TRBV24-1	TGTGCCACCAGAGCCAGGGGGAGGGATGAGCAGTTCTTC	CATRARGRDEQFF
TRBD2	TRBJ2-7	-	TRBV3-1/TRBV3-2	TGTGCCAGCAGCCGGAGCGGGACTAGCGGGGGCAGCGAGCAGTACTTC	CASSRSGTSGGSEQYF
-	TRBJ1-5	-	TRBV9	TGTGCCAGCAGCTGGACGGAAAATCAGCCCCAGCATTTT	CASSWTENQPQHF
TRBD1	TRBJ1-5	-	TRBV18	TGTGCCAGCTCACCAGGGACAGGGAGCAATCAGCCCCAGCATTTT	CASSPGTGSNQPQHF
-	TRBJ2-6	-	TRBV19	TGTGCCAGTAGTACGCAGGGGAGAGGTGGCTCTGGGGCCAACGTCCTGACTTTC	CASSTQGRGGSGANVLTF
-	TRBJ1-5	-	TRBV12-3/TRBV12-4	TGTGCCAGCAGCTCCCAAAATCAGCCCCAGCATTTT	CASSSQNQPQHF
-	TRBJ2-2	-	TRBV11-2	TGTGCCAGCAGCTTAGCTGTAAACACCGGGGAGCTGTTTTTT	CASSLAVNTGELFF
-	TRBJ1-1	-	TRBV10-3	TGTGCCATCAGTGGAGGGCAGGGAGGCACTGAAGCTTTCTTT	CAISGGQGGTEAFF
TRBD2	TRBJ2-5	-	TRBV6-5	TGTGCCAGCAGTATCGGACTAGAGGAGACCCAGTACTTC	CASSIGLEETQYF
TRBD1	TRBJ2-1	-	TRBV11-3	TGTGCCAGCAGCTTAGAGGGACAGTCCTACAATGAGCAGTTCTTC	CASSLEGQSYNEQFF
-	TRBJ1-5	-	TRBV28	TGTGCCAGCATCATTGGACCGTATCAGCCCCAGCATTTT	CASIIGPYQPQHF
TRBD2	TRBJ2-1	-	TRBV11-2	TGTGCCAGCAGCTCCTCTAGCGGCCCCCTCTCCTACAATGAGCAGTTCTTC	CASSSSSGPLSYNEQFF
-	TRBJ1-2	-	TRBV20-1	TGCAGTGCCGTCGGTTTTGATGGCTACACCTTC	CSAVGFDGYTF
-	TRBJ2-7	-	TRBV15	TGTGCCACCAGCAGATCGGGTTTGAACGAGCAGTACTTC	CATSRSGLNEQYF
-	TRBJ1-1	-	TRBV6-6	TGTGCCAGCAGCTTAGACAGGACGAACACTGAAGCTTTCTTT	CASSLDRTNTEAFF
-	TRBJ1-1	-	TRBV13	TGTGCCAGCAGCTTCCGGGGGCCCGGCACTGAAGCTTTCTTT	CASSFRGPGTEAFF
-	TRBJ2-7	-	TRBV12-3/TRBV12-4	TGTGCCAGCAGTTTAGACATCTACGAGCAGTACTTC	CASSLDIYEQYF
TRBD2	TRBJ2-3	once	TRBV7-6	TGTGCCAGCAGCTTAGTAATTTGGACTAGCGGGAGTCCTAGCACAGATACGCAGTATTTT	CASSLVIWTSGSPSTDTQYF
-	TRBJ2-5	-	TRBV5-1	TGCGCCAGCAGCTTGGAAGCGTCTTCGGGGCAAGAGACCCAGTACTTC	CASSLEASSGQETQYF
-	TRBJ1-3	-	TRBV7-8	TGTGCCAGCAGCTTCCATGGAGGCACCATATATTTT	CASSFHGGTIYF
-	TRBJ2-2	-	TRBV7-9	TGTGCCAGCAGTTCCGGGTCTTACACCGGGGAGCTGTTTTTT	CASSSGSYTGELFF
TRBD1	TRBJ1-5	-	TRBV27	TGTGCCAGCAGTTGGGGGACAGACAATCAGCCCCAGCATTTT	CASSWGTDNQPQHF
TRBD1	TRBJ1-4	-	TRBV14	TGTGCCAGCAGCCTAAGGACAGGGACTAATGAAAAACTGTTTTTT	CASSLRTGTNEKLFF
-	TRBJ1-2	-	TRBV7-3	TGTGCCAGCAGCCACGAACCGTTTAGTGGCTACACCTTC	CASSHEPFSGYTF
-	TRBJ1-1	-	TRBV2	TGTGCCAAAACAGGGTCGGGAGCTGAAGCTTTCTTT	CAKTGSGAEAFF
-	TRBJ1-1	-	TRBV19	TGTGCCAGTAGTATCTATATCGATCCGGGCACTGAAGCTTTCTTT	CASSIYIDPGTEAFF
-	TRBJ2-7	-	TRBV4-1	TGCGCCAGCAGCCAAGAACCCCAGGGGTCTTCCTACGAGCAGTACTTC	CASSQEPQGSSYEQYF
-	TRBJ2-7	-	TRBV5-1	TGCGCCAGCAGCTTGGACGGCAGCTACGAGCAGTACTTC	CASSLDGSYEQYF
TRBD2	TRBJ2-5	-	TRBV29-1	TGCAGCGTTGGCTATAATAGCGGGAGGATGGAGACCCAGTACTTC	CSVGYNSGRMETQYF
-	TRBJ1-1	-	TRBV28	TGTGCCAGCAGCCCGCAAGTGGAGGTTGAAGCTTTCTTT	CASSPQVEVEAFF